The rows below give T cell receptor beta chains drawn from one sample of a study of blood T cell repertoires in COVID-19. Using immunoSEQ multiplex PCR, the repertoire was profiled, and TCRdb retains in-frame clones only, with some absent. The sample lists 260,000 or so clones, about four fifths seen once, with 7.5% in the top ten. Material for sequencing was peripheral blood. Receptors were obtained from a woman older than 75 with COVID-19, enrolled during active disease. Both conserved end residues are part of each CDR3. The D gene is left open where the match is weak. Part of the rows lack a size; the others show once, few, many or a class for expanded clones.

TRBD1,-,TRBJ1-5,TRBV28,TGTGCCAGCTCTCGGACAGGGCTGATGTATAGCAATCAGCCCCAGCATTTT,CASSRTGLMYSNQPQHF
-,-,TRBJ1-1,TRBV6-2/TRBV6-3,TGTGCCAGCAGTCCCGTTAGGGGTCGGACTGAAGCTTTCTTT,CASSPVRGRTEAFF
TRBD2,-,TRBJ2-1,TRBV2,TGTGCCAGTCAAAGGACTAGCAATGAGCAGTTCTTC,CASQRTSNEQFF
-,-,TRBJ1-1,TRBV7-9,TGTGCCAGCAGCTTGTGGAGTACTGAAGCTTTCTTT,CASSLWSTEAFF
TRBD1,-,TRBJ2-5,TRBV5-8,TGTGCCAGCAGCCATGGACAGGGGGGATGGGAGACCCAGTACTTC,CASSHGQGGWETQYF
-,-,TRBJ2-1,TRBV12-3/TRBV12-4,TGTGCCAGCAGTCCTCGTCAGGAGCAGTTCTTC,CASSPRQEQFF
TRBD2,-,TRBJ2-2,TRBV5-1,TGCGCCAGCAGCGTACTAGCGGCGGCGAACACCGGGGAGCTGTTTTTT,CASSVLAAANTGELFF
TRBD1,-,TRBJ2-5,TRBV9,TGTGCCAGCAGCGTGGGACAGCAAGAGACCCAGTACTTC,CASSVGQQETQYF
TRBD1,-,TRBJ1-1,TRBV5-1,TGCGCCAGCAGCTTCGGGACAGCTACTACTTTGAACACTGAAGCTTTCTTT,CASSFGTATTLNTEAFF
TRBD1,-,TRBJ1-2,TRBV19,TGTGCCAGTAGTATCGGACAGGGAGCTAACTATGGCTACACCTTC,CASSIGQGANYGYTF
TRBD1,-,TRBJ2-5,TRBV18,TGTGCCAGCTCACCGGGGACAGCTAGTCAAGAGACCCAGTACTTC,CASSPGTASQETQYF
TRBD2,once,TRBJ2-3,TRBV5-4,TGTGCCAGCAGCCGGGACTACGCAGATACGCAGTATTTT,CASSRDYADTQYF
TRBD1,-,TRBJ1-3,TRBV3-1/TRBV3-2,TGTGCCAGCAGCCTGGGACAGGACTCTGGAAACACCATATATTTT,CASSLGQDSGNTIYF
-,-,TRBJ1-5,TRBV18,TGTGCCAGCCGAGAGGGGGTCGGTCAGCCCCAGCATTTT,CASREGVGQPQHF
-,-,TRBJ2-5,TRBV5-1,TGCGCCAGCAGCTTGGGCCCAGGGATAGAGACCCAGTACTTC,CASSLGPGIETQYF
-,-,TRBJ2-1,TRBV4-2,TGTGCCAGCAGCCAATCGGGACTGGACAATGAGCAGTTCTTC,CASSQSGLDNEQFF
-,-,TRBJ1-5,TRBV7-2,TGTGCCAGCAGCTTACGTACAGGTTTCAATCAGCCCCAGCATTTT,CASSLRTGFNQPQHF
-,-,TRBJ2-3,TRBV7-9,TGTGCCAGCAGCCCATACAGGGAAACAGATACGCAGTATTTT,CASSPYRETDTQYF
-,-,TRBJ2-6,TRBV2,TGTGCCAGCAGCGGCTCTGGGGCCAACGTCCTGACTTTC,CASSGSGANVLTF
TRBD2,once,TRBJ2-1,TRBV27,TGTGCCAGCAGTTTGGCTAGCGGGATTAATGAGCAGTTCTTC,CASSLASGINEQFF
TRBD1,-,TRBJ2-5,TRBV5-4,TGTGCCAGCACCCTTGGAGGGACAGGGGGCCTCATTATGGAGACCCAGTACTTC,CASTLGGTGGLIMETQYF
TRBD1,-,TRBJ1-6,TRBV7-2,TGTGCCAGCAGCTTAAGTGGGACAGGGTTTTCGGAAAATTCACCCCTCCACTTT,CASSLSGTGFSENSPLHF
-,-,TRBJ1-5,TRBV7-6,TGTGCCAGCAGCTTAACGACAGGATTCAATCAGCCCCAGCATTTT,CASSLTTGFNQPQHF
-,once,TRBJ2-5,TRBV5-1,TGCGCCAGCAGCTTGATCCATGTGACGGGAGAGACCCAGTACTTC,CASSLIHVTGETQYF
-,-,TRBJ1-3,TRBV7-9,TGTGCCAGCAGCTTACCAGGGGCTGGAAACACCATATATTTT,CASSLPGAGNTIYF
-,-,TRBJ1-1,TRBV7-9,TGTGCCAGCAGCCCCCCCCGGACATCTGAAGCTTTCTTT,CASSPPRTSEAFF